Each of the 22 T cell receptor beta chains below was sequenced from the same sample in a study of blood T cell repertoires in COVID-19. Produced via immunoSEQ multiplex PCR; TCRdb's table is partial and in-frame only. The sample records 300,000 to 500,000 clones, 70% to 90% being singletons. The specimen was PBMCs or T cells enriched from blood (not recorded which). These receptors were collected from a woman aged 25 to 39 with acute COVID-19.

The V and J genes are TRBV6-5 and TRBJ1-2; D call uncertain. Trimming removed 6 bases from V and 8 bases from J, with 22 bases in between. CDR1 and CDR2 from the germline V gene are MNHEY and SVGAGI. The CDR3 contains 15 residues. CDR3 coding DNA: TGTGCCAGCAGGAATTTTAAGGCCGGGGATCAGGGCTACACCTTC. It specifies CASRNFKAGDQGYTF.

This chain uses TRBV7-6 with TRBJ1-4; no clear D. V lost 5 bases and J 0 bases, leaving 16 bases between the germline ends. Germline-derived CDR1 and CDR2 are SGHVS and FNYEAQ. CDR3 length: 17 residues. The DNA of the CDR3 is TGTGCCAGCAGCCCCAGAGGTAGAATGGCAACTAATGAAAAACTGTTTTTT. Translated: CASSPRGRMATNEKLFF.

V and J are TRBV7-9 and TRBJ1-1, with 9 bases matching TRBD1. The CDR3 has 15 amino acids. The germline CDR1 and CDR2 sequences are SEHNR and FQNEAQ (reference sequence). With V trimmed by 4 bases and J by 4 bases, 7 bases remained unmatched. CDR3 loop: CASSSRDRESTEAFF. In DNA, the CDR3 is TGTGCCAGCAGCTCCCGGGACAGGGAGAGCACTGAAGCTTTCTTT.

Here the CDR3 reads CASSPRLGVTGELFF. The CDR3 bases are TGTGCCAGTAGTCCACGCTTAGGGGTCACCGGGGAGCTGTTTTTT. V and J are TRBV19 and TRBJ2-2; D is possibly TRBD1 (5 bases). CDR1 is LNHDA, CDR2 SQIVND, per germline (reference sequence). The ends were cut back, 5 bases at V and 4 bases at J, with 14 bases in the middle. The CDR3 loop spans 15 amino acids.

J is TRBJ1-1 and V is TRBV12-3 or TRBV12-4; tentative D call: TRBD1 (6 bases). This CDR3 spans 13 amino acids. V was trimmed by 3 bases and J by 9 bases, leaving 14 bases between them. The CDR3 nucleotides read TGTGCCAGCAGTTTTTATCGGGGGGCGAAAGCTTTCTTT. This gives the protein CASSFYRGAKAFF.

This rearrangement joins TRBV19 to TRBJ2-7; TRBD1 agrees at 7 bases. V shed 5 bases, J shed 2 bases, and the junction held 3 bases outside the gene matches. Germline loops: CDR1 LNHDA, CDR2 SQIVND (reference sequence). This CDR3 has 13 residues. This chain's CDR3 is CASSVQGAYEQYF. As DNA, the CDR3 is TGTGCCAGTAGTGTTCAGGGGGCCTACGAGCAGTACTTC.

This chain links TRBV7-2 with TRBJ2-3; 7 nucleotides match TRBD1. Trimming took 5 bases from V and 6 from J; bases not matched to a gene: 8. Germline V gives CDR1 SGHTA, CDR2 FQGNSA. This CDR3 comprises 14 residues. The CDR3 region has the DNA TGTGCCAGCAGCGCCCGACAGGGCTGGGATACGCAGTATTTT. This sequence encodes CASSARQGWDTQYF.

This clone was seen a handful of times. The V gene is TRBV7-6, the J gene TRBJ1-6; 7 nucleotides match TRBD1. There are 16 residues in the CDR3. V was clipped by 2 bases and J by 2 bases; unmatched bases: 3. The germline V gene encodes CDR1 SGHVS and CDR2 FNYEAQ. The CDR3 nucleotides are TGTGCCAGCAGCTTACAGGGGGGAACCTATAATTCACCCCTCCACTTT. It yields the protein CASSLQGGTYNSPLHF.

V gene TRBV15 combines with J gene TRBJ1-2, with TRBD1 matching over 7 bases. CDR3 length: 14 amino acids. V lost 5 bases to trimming and J lost 3 bases; unmatched junction nucleotides: 6. The V gene's germline CDR1 is LNHNV and CDR2 YYDKDF (reference sequence). The CDR3 spells CATSGAGGDYGYTF. The DNA of the CDR3 is TGTGCCACCAGCGGCGCAGGGGGTGACTATGGCTACACCTTC.

The chain combines TRBV5-1 with TRBJ2-7, with D possibly TRBD1 on 5 matching bases. V was trimmed by 0 bases and J by 1 base, leaving 8 bases between them. CDR1 and CDR2 (germline): SGHRS, YFSETQ. This CDR3 spans 14 amino acids. In DNA, the CDR3 is TGCGCCAGCAGCTTGGCTGCAGGGTCCTACGAGCAGTACTTC. The encoded protein is CASSLAAGSYEQYF.

CDR3 protein: CATSPGLAGSDTQYF. The CDR3 bases are TGTGCCACCAGCCCGGGACTAGCGGGTTCAGATACGCAGTATTTT. The chain is built from TRBV24-1 and TRBJ2-3, with 12 bases that match TRBD2. After removal of 7 bases from V and 4 bases from J, the junction contained 5 bases not matched to a gene. Germline V gives CDR1 KGHDR, CDR2 SFDVKD. CDR3 length equals 15 residues.

The genes are TRBV7-3 and TRBJ2-1; TRBD2 might be the D (5 bases). The CDR3 sequence is 15 residues long. Trimming pared 2 bases from V and 10 bases from J, leaving 18 bases between. Germline CDR1 is SGHTA and CDR2 is FQGTGA. CDR3 region: CASSLSADFLSEQFF. CDR3 sequence (DNA): TGTGCCAGCAGCTTATCCGCGGACTTCTTATCGGAGCAGTTCTTC.

The chain is built from TRBV6-5 and TRBJ1-2; TRBD1 matches 7 bases. Germline-derived CDR1 and CDR2 are MNHEY and SVGAGI. The ends lost 2 bases at V and 4 bases at J; junction bases unmatched: 1. The CDR3 consists of 13 residues. This CDR3 is CASSYRTGYGYTF. The CDR3 nucleotides read TGTGCCAGCAGTTACCGGACAGGCTATGGCTACACCTTC.

This chain links TRBV24-1 with TRBJ2-2, with D tentatively TRBD2 (6 bases). Per the germline V gene, CDR1 is KGHDR and CDR2 is SFDVKD. Trimming stripped 5 bases from V and 8 bases from J, with 17 bases between. The CDR3 is 15 amino acids. The CDR3 protein is CATSVGGGSWGELFF. The CDR3 DNA reads as TGTGCCACCAGTGTTGGGGGAGGCAGCTGGGGGGAGCTGTTTTTT.

The rearrangement uses TRBV12-5 and TRBJ1-2; 8 bases line up with TRBD1. CDR1 and CDR2 from the germline V gene are LGHNT and FRNRAP. This CDR3 has 17 amino acids. V trimming: 5 bases; J trimming: 2 bases; junction bases outside the gene matches: 13. CDR3 amino acids: CASGPHAGTGVNYGYTF. As DNA, the CDR3 is TGTGCTAGTGGTCCCCACGCCGGGACAGGAGTAAACTATGGCTACACCTTC.

J is TRBJ1-4 and V is TRBV6-2 or TRBV6-3; D may be TRBD1 (6 bases). The germline V and J ends were trimmed by 2 bases and 2 bases, with 6 bases remaining between them. This CDR3 region has 14 residues. CDR1 and CDR2 from the germline V gene are MNHEY and SVGEGT. The DNA of the CDR3 is TGTGCCAGCAGTTACGGACAGACTAATGAAAAACTGTTTTTT. Protein: CASSYGQTNEKLFF.

This chain connects TRBV14 to TRBJ2-5; weak D call: TRBD1 (6 bases). With 4 bases removed from V and 2 bases from J, the gap between germline ends came to 11 bases. The CDR3 runs 14 residues. Germline values: CDR1 SGHDN, CDR2 FVKESK. The CDR3 spells CASSRARGQETQYF. The DNA of the CDR3 is TGTGCCAGCAGCCGAGCGAGGGGGCAAGAGACCCAGTACTTC.

The J gene is TRBJ2-7, the V gene TRBV21-1; TRBD1, the table's D call, was not compared with the DNA. TRBV21-1 is a pseudogene segment. The CDR3 sequence is 15 residues long. The CDR3 coding sequence is TGTGCCAGCAGCATTCGGGACAGCGAGACCTACGAGCAGTACTTC. Its protein is CASSIRDSETYEQYF.

This chain uses TRBV12-3 or TRBV12-4 with TRBJ1-2; a weak D match, TRBD1 (5 bases). The CDR3 runs 13 residues. The V and J ends lost 3 bases and 8 bases respectively, with 13 bases between them. The chain's CDR3 is CASSLGQGLGYTF. CDR3 bases: TGTGCCAGCAGTTTGGGCCAGGGTTTGGGCTACACCTTC.

This chain connects TRBV7-2 to TRBJ2-3, with TRBD2 matching over 13 bases. V gave up 5 bases and J gave up 6 bases; unmatched junction bases: 5. This CDR3 comprises 15 residues. Germline V lookup: CDR1 SGHTA, CDR2 FQGNSA. CDR3 amino acids: CASSLGLAGVDTQYF. The CDR3 DNA sequence: TGTGCCAGCAGCCTCGGACTAGCGGGGGTGGATACGCAGTATTTT. Supplemented by reference TRBV7-2 and TRBJ2-3, the full variable domain reads GAGVSQSPSNKVTEKGKDVELRCDPISGHTALYWYRQSLGQGLEFLIYFQGNSAPDKSGLPSDRFSAERTGGSVSTLTIQRTQQEDSAVYLCASSLGLAGVDTQYFGPGTRLTVL.

In this sample, this clone turned up once. The V call is TRBV10-2, the J call TRBJ2-5; a weak D match, TRBD2 (5 bases). This CDR3 spans 14 amino acids. Germline V gene lookup returns CDR1 WSHSY and CDR2 SAAADI. The V gene lost 0 bases and the J gene lost 5 bases, with 10 bases spanning the gap. In nucleotides, the CDR3 is TGCGCCAGCAGTGAGTCACAGATAGCGGAGACCCAGTACTTC. Its translation: CASSESQIAETQYF.

This clone was found a few times. The V call is TRBV9, the J call TRBJ1-6; 7 bases are a match to TRBD1. CDR3 length: 15 amino acids. Losses at the gene ends were 3 bases for V and 9 bases for J; bases not matched to a gene: 9. Germline CDR1 is SGDLS and CDR2 is YYNGEE. The CDR3 protein is CASSAQTGIGSPLHF. CDR3 coding DNA: TGTGCCAGCAGCGCTCAGACAGGGATCGGTTCACCCCTCCACTTT. Complete variable domain (other parts from reference TRBV9 and TRBJ1-6): DSGVTQTPKHLITATGQRVTLRCSPRSGDLSVYWYQQSLDQGLQFLIQYYNGEERAKGNILERFSAQQFPDLHSELNLSSLELGDSALYFCASSAQTGIGSPLHFGNGTRLTVT.